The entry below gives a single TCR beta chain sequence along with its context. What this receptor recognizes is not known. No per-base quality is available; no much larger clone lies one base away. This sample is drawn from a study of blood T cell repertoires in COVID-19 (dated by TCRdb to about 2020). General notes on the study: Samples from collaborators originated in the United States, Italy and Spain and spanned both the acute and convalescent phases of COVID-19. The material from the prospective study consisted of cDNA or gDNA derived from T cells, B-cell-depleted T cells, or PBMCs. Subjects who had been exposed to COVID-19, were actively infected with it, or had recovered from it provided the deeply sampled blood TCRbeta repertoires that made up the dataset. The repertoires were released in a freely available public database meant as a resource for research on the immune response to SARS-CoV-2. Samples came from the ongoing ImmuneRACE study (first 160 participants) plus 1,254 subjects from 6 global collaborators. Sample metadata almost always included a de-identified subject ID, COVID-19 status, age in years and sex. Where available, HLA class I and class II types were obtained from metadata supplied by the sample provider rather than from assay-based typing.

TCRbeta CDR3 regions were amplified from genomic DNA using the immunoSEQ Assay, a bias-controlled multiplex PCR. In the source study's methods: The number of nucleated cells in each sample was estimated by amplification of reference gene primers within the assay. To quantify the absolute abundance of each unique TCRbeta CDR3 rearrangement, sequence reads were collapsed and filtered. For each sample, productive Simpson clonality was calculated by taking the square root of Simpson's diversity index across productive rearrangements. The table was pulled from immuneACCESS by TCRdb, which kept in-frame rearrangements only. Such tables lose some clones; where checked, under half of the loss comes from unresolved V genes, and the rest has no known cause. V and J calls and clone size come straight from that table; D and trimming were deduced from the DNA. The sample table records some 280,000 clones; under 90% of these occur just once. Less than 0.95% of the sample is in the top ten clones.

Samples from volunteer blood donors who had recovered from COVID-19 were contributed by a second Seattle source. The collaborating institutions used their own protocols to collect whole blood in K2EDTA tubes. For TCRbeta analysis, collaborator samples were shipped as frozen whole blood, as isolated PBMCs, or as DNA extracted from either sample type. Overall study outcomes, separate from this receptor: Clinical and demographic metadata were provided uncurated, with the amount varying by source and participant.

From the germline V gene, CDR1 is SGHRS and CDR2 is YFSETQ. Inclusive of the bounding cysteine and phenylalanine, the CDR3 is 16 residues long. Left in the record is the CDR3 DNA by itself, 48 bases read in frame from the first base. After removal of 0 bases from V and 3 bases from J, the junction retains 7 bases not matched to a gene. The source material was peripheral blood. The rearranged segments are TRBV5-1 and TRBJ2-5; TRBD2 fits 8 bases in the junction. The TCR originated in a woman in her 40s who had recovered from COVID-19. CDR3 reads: CASSLALAGPKETQYF. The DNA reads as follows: TGCGCCAGCAGCTTGGCTCTAGCGGGCCCAAAAGAGACCCAGTACTTC.